This T cell receptor (beta chain) was found in a study of a mutant IDH1 vaccine in newly diagnosed glioma. Study-level information: Across weeks 1, 3, 5, 7, 11, 15, 19 and 23, patients received a vaccination each time, eight in all. With temozolomide cycles, or 4-6 weeks after radiotherapy alone, vaccination was started. Of treated patients, approximately 60% were men and roughly 38% women, averaging around 40 years. Earlier therapy was either radiotherapy, temozolomide, or both, and most got both.

Sequenced by immunoSEQ multiplex PCR; TCRdb stores in-frame clones only, minus some. Here the sample spans some 60,000 clones, roughly 80% being singletons. This clone was recorded once. Its specificity is not known. The time point was: week 11, during vaccination. Vaccination comprised doses that each held 300 ug of mutant IDH1 20-mer peptide, plus topical imiquimod. Trimming shortened V by 4 bases and J by 8 bases, and 21 bases separated the two germline ends. The germline V gene encodes CDR1 SGHRS and CDR2 YFSETQ. The CDR3 sequence is 15 residues long. J is TRBJ1-2 and V is TRBV5-1; D is uncertain. The source is a man under 40 with glioma. This sample comprised PBMCs, obtained from a glioma patient whose treatment included an IDH1 peptide vaccine. The CDR3 DNA is TGCGCCAGCAGCCTCGAAGGGTCTGAGGGTAGGGGCTACACCTTC. Its translation: CASSLEGSEGRGYTF.